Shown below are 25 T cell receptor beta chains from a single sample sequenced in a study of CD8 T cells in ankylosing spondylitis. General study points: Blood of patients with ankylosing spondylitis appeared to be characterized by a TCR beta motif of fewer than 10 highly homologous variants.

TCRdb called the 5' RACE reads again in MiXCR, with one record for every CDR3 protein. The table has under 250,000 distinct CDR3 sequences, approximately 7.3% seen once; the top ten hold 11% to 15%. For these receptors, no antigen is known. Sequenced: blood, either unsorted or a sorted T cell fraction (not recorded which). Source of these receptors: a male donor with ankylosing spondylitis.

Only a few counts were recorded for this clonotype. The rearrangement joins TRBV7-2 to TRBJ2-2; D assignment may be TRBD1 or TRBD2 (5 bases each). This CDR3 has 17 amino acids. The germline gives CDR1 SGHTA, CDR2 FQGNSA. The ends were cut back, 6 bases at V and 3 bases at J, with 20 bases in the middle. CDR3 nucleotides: TGTGCCAGCAGTCGACCGGGGCTAAAAGAGGACACCGGGGAGCTGTTTTTT. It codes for CASSRPGLKEDTGELFF.

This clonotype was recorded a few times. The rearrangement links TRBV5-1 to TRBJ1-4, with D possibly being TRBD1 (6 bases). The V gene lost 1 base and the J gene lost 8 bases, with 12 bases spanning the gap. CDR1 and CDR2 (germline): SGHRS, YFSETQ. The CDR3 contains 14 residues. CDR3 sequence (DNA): TGCGCCAGCAGCTTGTCAGGGGTAGGGGAAAAACTGTTTTTT. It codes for CASSLSGVGEKLFF.

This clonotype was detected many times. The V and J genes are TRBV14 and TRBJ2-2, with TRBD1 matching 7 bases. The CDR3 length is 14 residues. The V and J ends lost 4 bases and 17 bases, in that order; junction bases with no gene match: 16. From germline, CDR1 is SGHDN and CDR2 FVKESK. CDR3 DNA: TGTGCCAGCAGCCTCAAGTCCGTAGGGGGCTACCGATTTTTT. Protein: CASSLKSVGGYRFF.

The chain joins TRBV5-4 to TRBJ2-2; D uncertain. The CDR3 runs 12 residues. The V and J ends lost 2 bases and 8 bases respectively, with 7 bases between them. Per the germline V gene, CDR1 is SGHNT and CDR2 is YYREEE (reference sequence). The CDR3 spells CASSFDLGELFF. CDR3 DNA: TGTGCCAGCAGCTTCGACTTAGGGGAGCTGTTTTTT. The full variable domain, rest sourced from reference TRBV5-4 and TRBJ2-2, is ETGVTQSPTHLIKTRGQQVTLRCSSQSGHNTVSWYQQALGQGPQFIFQYYREEENGRGNFPPRFSGLQFPNYSSELNVNALELDDSALYLCASSFDLGELFFGEGSRLTVL.

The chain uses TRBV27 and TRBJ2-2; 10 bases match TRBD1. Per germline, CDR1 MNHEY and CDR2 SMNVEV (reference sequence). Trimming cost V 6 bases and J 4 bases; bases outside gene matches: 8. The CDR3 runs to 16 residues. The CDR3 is CASRDLTGGFTGELFF. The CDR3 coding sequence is TGTGCCAGCAGGGATCTGACAGGGGGCTTCACCGGGGAGCTGTTTTTT.

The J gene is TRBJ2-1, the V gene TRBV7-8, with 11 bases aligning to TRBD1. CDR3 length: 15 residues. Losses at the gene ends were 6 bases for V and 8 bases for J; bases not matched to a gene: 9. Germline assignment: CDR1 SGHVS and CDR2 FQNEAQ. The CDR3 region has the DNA TGTGCCAGCAGGGGGACAGGGGGATTTGACCATGAGCAGTTCTTC. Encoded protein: CASRGTGGFDHEQFF.

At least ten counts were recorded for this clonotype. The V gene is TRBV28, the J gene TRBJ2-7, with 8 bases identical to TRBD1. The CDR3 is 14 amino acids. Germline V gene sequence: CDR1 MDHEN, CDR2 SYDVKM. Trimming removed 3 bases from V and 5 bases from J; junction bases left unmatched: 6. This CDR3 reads CASSFGTGKNEQYF. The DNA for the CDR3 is TGTGCCAGCAGTTTCGGGACAGGAAAGAACGAGCAGTACTTC.

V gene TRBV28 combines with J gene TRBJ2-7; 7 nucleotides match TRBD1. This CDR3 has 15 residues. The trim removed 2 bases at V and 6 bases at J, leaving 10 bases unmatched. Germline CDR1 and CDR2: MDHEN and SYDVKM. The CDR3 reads CASSLALGQAGEQYF. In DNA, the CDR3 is TGTGCCAGCAGTTTAGCTCTCGGACAGGCTGGCGAGCAGTACTTC.

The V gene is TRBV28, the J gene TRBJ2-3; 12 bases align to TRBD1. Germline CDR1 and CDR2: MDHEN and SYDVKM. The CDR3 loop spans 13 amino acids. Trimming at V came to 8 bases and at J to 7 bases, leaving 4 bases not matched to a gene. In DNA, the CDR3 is TGTGCCAGCGGGACAGGGGGCGAGAATACGCAGTATTTT. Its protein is CASGTGGENTQYF.

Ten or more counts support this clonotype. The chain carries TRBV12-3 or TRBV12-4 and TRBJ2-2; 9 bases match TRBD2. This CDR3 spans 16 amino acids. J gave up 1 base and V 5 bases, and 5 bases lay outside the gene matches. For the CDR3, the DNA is TGTGCCAGCAGTATCAATAGCGGGAGGAACACCGGGGAGCTGTTTTTT. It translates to CASSINSGRNTGELFF.

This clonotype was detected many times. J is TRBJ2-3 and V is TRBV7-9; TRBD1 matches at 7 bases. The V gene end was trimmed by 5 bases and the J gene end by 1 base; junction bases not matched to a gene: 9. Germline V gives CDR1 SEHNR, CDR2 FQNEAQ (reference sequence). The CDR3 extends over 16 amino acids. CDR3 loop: CASSPRPGQRTDTQYF. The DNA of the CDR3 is TGTGCCAGCAGCCCTCGGCCGGGACAGCGCACAGATACGCAGTATTTT.

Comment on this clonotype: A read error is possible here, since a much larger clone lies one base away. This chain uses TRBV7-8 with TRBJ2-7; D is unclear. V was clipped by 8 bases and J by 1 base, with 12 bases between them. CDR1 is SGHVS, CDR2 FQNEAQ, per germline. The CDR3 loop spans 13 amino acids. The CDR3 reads CASGQRISYEQYF. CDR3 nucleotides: TGTGCCAGCGGCCAACGGATTTCCTACGAGCAGTACTTC.

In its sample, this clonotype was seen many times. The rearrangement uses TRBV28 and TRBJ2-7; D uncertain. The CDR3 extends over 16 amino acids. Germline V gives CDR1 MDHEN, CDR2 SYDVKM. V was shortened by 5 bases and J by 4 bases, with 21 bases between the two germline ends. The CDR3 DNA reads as TGTGCCAGCAGTCCCCCGGACCCGAAAACCCTGTACGAGCAGTACTTC. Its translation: CASSPPDPKTLYEQYF.

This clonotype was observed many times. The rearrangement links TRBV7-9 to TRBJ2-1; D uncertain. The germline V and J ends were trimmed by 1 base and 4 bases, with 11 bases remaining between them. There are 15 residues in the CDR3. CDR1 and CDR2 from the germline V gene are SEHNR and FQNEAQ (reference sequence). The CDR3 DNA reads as TGTGCCAGCAGCTTAGGCGGTAGCCCGTACAATGAGCAGTTCTTC. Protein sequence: CASSLGGSPYNEQFF.

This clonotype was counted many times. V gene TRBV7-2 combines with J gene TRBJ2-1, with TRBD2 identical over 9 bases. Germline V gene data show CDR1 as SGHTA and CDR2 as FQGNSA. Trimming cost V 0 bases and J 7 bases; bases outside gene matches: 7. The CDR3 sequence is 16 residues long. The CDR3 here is CASSLAGGGAWNEQFF. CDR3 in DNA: TGTGCCAGCAGCTTAGCTGGCGGGGGGGCGTGGAATGAGCAGTTCTTC.

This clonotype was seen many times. The CDR3 region has the DNA TGTGCCAGCCGGGGGAACACCGGGGAGCTGTTTTTT. Its translation is CASRGNTGELFF. The V and J genes are TRBV9 and TRBJ2-2, with D perhaps TRBD2 (5 bases). Germline V gives CDR1 SGDLS, CDR2 YYNGEE. V shed 7 bases and J shed 1 base, with 5 bases lying between them. This CDR3 has 12 residues. Supplemented by reference TRBV9 and TRBJ2-2, the full variable domain reads DSGVTQTPKHLITATGQRVTLRCSPRSGDLSVYWYQQSLDQGLQFLIQYYNGEERAKGNILERFSAQQFPDLHSELNLSSLELGDSALYFCASRGNTGELFFGEGSRLTVL.

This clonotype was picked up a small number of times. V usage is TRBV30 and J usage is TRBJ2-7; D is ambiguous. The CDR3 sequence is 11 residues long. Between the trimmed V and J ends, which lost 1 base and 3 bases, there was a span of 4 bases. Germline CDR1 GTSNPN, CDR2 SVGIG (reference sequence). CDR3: CAWSAFYEQYF. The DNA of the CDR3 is TGTGCCTGGAGTGCGTTCTACGAGCAGTACTTC.

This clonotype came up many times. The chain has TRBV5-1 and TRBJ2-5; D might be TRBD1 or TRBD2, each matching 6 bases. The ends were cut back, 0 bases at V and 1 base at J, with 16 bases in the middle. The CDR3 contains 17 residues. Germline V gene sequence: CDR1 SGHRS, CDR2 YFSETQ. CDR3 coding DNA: TGCGCCAGCAGCTTGGCTGCGTCCGGGGGCGGCCAAGAGACCCAGTACTTC. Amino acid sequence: CASSLAASGGGQETQYF.

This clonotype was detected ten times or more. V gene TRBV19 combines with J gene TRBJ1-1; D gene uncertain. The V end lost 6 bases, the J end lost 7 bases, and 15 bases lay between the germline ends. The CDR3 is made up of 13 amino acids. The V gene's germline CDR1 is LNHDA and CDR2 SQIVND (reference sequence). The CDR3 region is CASSRSAAVEAFF. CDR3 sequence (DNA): TGTGCCAGTAGCCGATCGGCGGCGGTTGAAGCTTTCTTT.

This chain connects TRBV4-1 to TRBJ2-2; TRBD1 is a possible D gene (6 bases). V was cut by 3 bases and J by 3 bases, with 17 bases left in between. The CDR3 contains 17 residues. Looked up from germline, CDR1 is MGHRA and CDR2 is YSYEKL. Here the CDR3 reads CASSHPRGSRDTGELFF. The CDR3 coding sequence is TGCGCCAGCAGCCACCCTAGGGGGTCCCGGGACACCGGGGAGCTGTTTTTT.

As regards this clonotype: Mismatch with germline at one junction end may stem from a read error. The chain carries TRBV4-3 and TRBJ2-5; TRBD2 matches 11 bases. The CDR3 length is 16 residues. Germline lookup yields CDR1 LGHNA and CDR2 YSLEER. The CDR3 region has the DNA TGCTCCAGCAGCCCGGGTACGGGACTAGCGGAAGAGACCCAGTACTTC. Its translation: CSSSPGTGLAEETQYF.

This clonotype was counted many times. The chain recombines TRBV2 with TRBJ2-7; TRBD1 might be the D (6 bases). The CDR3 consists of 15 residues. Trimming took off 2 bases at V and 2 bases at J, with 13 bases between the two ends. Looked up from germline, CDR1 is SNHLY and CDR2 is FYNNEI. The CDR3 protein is CASSEWAGETYEQYF. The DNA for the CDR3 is TGTGCCAGCAGTGAATGGGCAGGGGAGACCTACGAGCAGTACTTC.

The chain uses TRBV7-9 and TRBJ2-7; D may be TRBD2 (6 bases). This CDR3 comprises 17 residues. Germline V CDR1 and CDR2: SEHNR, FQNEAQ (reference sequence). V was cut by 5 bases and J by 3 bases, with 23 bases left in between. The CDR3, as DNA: TGTGCCAGCAGCCTACTAGACGGAGGGTGGGAGAACTACGAGCAGTACTTC. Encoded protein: CASSLLDGGWENYEQYF.

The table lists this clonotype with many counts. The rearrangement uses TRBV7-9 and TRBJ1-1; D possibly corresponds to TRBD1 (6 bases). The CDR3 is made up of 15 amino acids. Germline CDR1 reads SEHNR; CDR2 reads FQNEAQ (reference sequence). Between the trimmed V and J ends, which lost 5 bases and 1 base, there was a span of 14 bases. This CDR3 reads CASSGRDTWNTEAFF. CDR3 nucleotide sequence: TGTGCCAGCAGCGGGCGGGACACCTGGAACACTGAAGCTTTCTTT.

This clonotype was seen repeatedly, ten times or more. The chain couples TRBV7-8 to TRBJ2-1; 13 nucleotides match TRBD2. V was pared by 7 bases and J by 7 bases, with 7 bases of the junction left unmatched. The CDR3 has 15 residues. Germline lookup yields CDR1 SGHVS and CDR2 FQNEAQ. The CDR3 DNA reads TGTGCCAGCACCACGGGACTAGCGGGACTTAATGAGCAGTTCTTC. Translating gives CASTTGLAGLNEQFF. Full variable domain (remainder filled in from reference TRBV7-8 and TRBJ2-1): GAGVSQSPRYKVAKRGQDVALRCDPISGHVSLFWYQQALGQGPEFLTYFQNEAQLDKSGLPSDRFFAERPEGSVSTLKIQRTQQEDSAVYLCASTTGLAGLNEQFFGPGTRLTVL.